This T cell receptor (beta chain) was captured by sequencing in a study of cytotoxic CD8 clonotypes in ibrutinib-treated CLL. As for the study in general: Researchers reported under twelve relapsed/refractory and approximately 15 treatment-naive patients, around 17 of them IGHV unmutated.

Assay: immunoSEQ multiplex PCR; the TCRdb copy retains only in-frame clones and omits some. The sample has about 200,000 clones, around 70% seen once. The study, taken as a whole, reports: Clonality was higher at baseline than in age-matched healthy donors and tracked circulating CD8+ T-cell counts.

J gave up 4 bases and V 6 bases, and 9 bases lay outside the gene matches. Per germline, CDR1 MNHEY and CDR2 SVGAGI. This CDR3 comprises 15 residues. With respect to this clone: The antigen is undetermined.

Here the sequenced sample was PBMCs, taken after 24 months of ibrutinib treatment. The sequence came from a human donor with chronic lymphocytic leukemia. J is TRBJ1-3 and V is TRBV6-5, with TRBD1 matching 7 bases. The CDR3 sequence is CASSKGAYRGNTIYF. The CDR3 coding sequence is TGTGCCAGCAGCAAGGGGGCCTACAGGGGAAACACCATATATTTT.